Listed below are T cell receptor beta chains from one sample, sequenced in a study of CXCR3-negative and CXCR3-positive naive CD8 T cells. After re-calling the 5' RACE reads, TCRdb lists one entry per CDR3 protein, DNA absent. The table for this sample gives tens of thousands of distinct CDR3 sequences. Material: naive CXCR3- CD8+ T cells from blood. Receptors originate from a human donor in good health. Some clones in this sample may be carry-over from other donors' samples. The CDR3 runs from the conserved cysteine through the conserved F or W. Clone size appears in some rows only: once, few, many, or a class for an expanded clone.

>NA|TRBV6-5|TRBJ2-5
CASSYWQGTRETQYF
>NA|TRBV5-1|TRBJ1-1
CASKLGGSTEAFF
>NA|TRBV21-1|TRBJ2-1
CASSSSFWDYNEQFF
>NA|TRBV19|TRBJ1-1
CASSMGQNTEAFF
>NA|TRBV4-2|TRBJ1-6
CASSPEYDRVASPLHF
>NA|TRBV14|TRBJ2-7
CASSQESGDEQYF
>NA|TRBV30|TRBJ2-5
CAWSNGIAGGETQYF
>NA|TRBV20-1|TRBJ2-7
CSAKASGRSAYEQYF
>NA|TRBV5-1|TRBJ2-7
CASSPDSSYEQYF
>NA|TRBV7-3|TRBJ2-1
CASSLAGSSYNEQFF
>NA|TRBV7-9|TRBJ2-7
CASSLVGGGGLEQYF
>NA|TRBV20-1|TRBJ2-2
CSADSSDTGELFF
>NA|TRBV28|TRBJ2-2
CASTTSFPNTGELFF
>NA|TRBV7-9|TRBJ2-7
CASSLGTGTKEQYF
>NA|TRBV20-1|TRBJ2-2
CSARELADTGELFF
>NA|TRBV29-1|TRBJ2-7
CSVVGQDSSYEQYF
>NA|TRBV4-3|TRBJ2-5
CASSQDRGGVETQYF
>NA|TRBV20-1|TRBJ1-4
CSARKWDGDNEKLFF
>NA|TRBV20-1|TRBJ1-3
CSASPAAGANNLGNTIYF
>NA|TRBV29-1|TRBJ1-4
CSAQDRGYEKLFF
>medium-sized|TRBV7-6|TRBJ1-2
CASSLSGQGDGYTF
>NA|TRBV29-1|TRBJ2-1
CSGRGGTTYNEQFF
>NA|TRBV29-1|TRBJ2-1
CSVEIVGTGYNEQFF
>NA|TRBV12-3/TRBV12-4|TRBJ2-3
CASTSEGDGTDTQYF
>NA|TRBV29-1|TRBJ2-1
CSVDGLPPSYNEQFF
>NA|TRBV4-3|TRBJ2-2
CASSQGVSGSGTGELFF
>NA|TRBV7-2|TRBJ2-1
CASSPGTSRGDEQFF
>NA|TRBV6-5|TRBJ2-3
CASSSGGGADTQYF
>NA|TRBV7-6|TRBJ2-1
CASSSSSYNEQFF
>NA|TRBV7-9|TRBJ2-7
CASSPSLLAGDRYEQYF
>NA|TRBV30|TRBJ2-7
CALWTDPYEQYF
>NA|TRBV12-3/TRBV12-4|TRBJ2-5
CASSPRRGETQYF